Detailed here is one T cell receptor (beta chain). This entry comes from a study of control samples from healthy donors and cancer patients. Germline V gene data show CDR1 as MNHEY and CDR2 as SVGEGT. V was clipped by 4 bases and J by 15 bases, with 12 bases between them. The CDR3 has 11 amino acids. Sequencing used immunoSEQ multiplex PCR; TCRdb keeps in-frame clones, though not all of them. The sample holds 65,000 to 85,000 clones, approximately 91% seen once. V gene TRBV6-2 or TRBV6-3 combines with J gene TRBJ1-4; TRBD1 might be the D (5 bases). The receptor was isolated from a woman in her forties or fifties with colorectal cancer. The sample taken for sequencing was PBMCs. The CDR3 here is CASSSWGTVFF. The CDR3 DNA reads TGTGCCAGCAGTTCATGGGGGACGGTGTTTTTT.